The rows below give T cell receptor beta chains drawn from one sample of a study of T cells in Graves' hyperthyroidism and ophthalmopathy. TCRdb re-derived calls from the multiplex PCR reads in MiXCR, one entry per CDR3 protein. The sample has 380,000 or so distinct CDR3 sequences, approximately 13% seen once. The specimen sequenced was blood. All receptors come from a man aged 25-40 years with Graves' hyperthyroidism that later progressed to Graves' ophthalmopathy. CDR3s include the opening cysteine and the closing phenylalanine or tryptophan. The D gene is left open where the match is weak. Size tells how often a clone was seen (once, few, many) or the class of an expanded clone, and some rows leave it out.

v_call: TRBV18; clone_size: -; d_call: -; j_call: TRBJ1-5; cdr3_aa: CASSPGLTDNQPQHF; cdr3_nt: TGTGCCAGCTCTCCAGGTCTTACAGACAATCAGCCCCAGCATTTT
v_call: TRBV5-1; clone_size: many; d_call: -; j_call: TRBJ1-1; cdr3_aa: CASSLRTPTNTEAFF; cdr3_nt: TGCGCCAGCAGCTTGAGAACACCTACGAACACTGAAGCTTTCTTT
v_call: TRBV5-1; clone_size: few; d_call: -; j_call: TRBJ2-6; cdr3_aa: CASSYGPITGANVLTF; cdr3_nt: TGCGCCAGCAGCTACGGACCAATCACTGGGGCCAACGTCCTGACTTTC
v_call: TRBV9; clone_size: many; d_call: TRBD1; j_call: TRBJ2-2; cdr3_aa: CASSPRTGTNTGELFF; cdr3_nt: TGTGCCAGCAGCCCGCGGACAGGGACGAACACCGGGGAGCTGTTTTTT
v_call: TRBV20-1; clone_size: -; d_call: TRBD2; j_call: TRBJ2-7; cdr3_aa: CSASRLAGSYEQYF; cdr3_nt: TGCAGTGCTAGCCGACTAGCGGGAAGCTACGAGCAGTACTTC
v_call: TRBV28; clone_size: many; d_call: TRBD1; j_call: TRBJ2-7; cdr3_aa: CASALDRGRSYEQYF; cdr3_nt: TGTGCCAGCGCCTTAGACAGGGGACGCTCCTACGAGCAGTACTTC
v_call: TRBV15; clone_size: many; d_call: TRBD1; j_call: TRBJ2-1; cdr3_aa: CATSSVTGTGESSGQFF; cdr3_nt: TGTGCCACCAGCAGTGTCACCGGGACAGGGGAAAGTTCGGGGCAGTTCTTC
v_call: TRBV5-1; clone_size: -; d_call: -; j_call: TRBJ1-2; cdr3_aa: CASSLQGHGYTF; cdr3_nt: TGCGCCAGCAGCCTACAGGGCCATGGCTACACCTTC
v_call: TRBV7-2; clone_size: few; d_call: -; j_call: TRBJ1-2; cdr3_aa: CASSLTWTYGYTF; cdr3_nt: TGTGCCAGCAGTCTCACTTGGACCTATGGCTACACCTTC
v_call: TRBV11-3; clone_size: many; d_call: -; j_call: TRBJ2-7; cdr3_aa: CASSLSGNEQYF; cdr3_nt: TGTGCCAGCAGCTTGTCCGGGAACGAGCAGTACTTC
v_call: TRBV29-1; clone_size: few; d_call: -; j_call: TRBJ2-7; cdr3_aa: CSVVSGTGSYEQYF; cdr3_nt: TGCAGCGTTGTAAGCGGGACAGGCTCCTACGAGCAGTACTTC
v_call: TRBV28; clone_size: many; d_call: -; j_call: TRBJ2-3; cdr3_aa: CASSASSRLISTQYF; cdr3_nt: TGTGCCAGCAGTGCCTCCTCGCGCCTAATTAGTACGCAGTATTTT
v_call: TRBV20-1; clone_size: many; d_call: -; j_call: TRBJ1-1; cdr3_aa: CSARTGQRIVAFF; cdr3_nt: TGCAGTGCTAGGACCGGGCAGCGGATTGTAGCTTTCTTT
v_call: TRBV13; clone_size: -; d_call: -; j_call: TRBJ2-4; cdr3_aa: CASSLEGLGDIQYF; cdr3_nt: TGTGCCAGCAGCTTAGAAGGGTTAGGGGACATTCAGTACTTC
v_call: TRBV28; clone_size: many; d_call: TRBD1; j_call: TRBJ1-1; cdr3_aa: CATTNNRGLGTEAFF; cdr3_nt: TGTGCCACCACGAACAACAGGGGGCTGGGCACTGAAGCTTTCTTT
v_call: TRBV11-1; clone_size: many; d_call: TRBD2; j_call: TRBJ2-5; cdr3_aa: CASRRTSWETQYF; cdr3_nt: TGTGCCAGCAGGCGGACTAGTTGGGAGACCCAGTACTTC
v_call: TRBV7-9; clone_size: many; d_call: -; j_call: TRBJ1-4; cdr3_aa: CASSNRATNEKLFF; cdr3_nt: TGTGCCAGCAGCAACAGGGCAACTAATGAAAAACTGTTTTTT
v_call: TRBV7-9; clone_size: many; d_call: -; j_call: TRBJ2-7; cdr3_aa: CASSAGTSYEQYF; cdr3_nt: TGTGCCAGCAGCGCCGGGACCAGCTACGAGCAGTACTTC
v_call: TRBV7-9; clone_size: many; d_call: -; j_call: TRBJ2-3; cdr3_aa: CASSLDGRSTDTQYF; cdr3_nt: TGTGCCAGCAGCTTAGACGGGAGAAGCACAGATACGCAGTATTTT
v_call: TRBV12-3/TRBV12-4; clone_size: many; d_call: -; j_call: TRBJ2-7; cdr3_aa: CASSLAPGNEQYF; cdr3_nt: TGTGCCAGCAGTTTAGCGCCGGGCAACGAGCAGTACTTC
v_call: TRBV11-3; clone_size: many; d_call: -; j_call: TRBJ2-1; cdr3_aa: CASSPVRRNEYNEQFF; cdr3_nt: TGTGCCAGCAGCCCTGTGAGGCGAAATGAGTACAATGAGCAGTTCTTC
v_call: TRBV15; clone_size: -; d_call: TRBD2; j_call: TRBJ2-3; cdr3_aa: CATSRAPSGARTDTQYF; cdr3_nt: TGTGCCACCAGCAGAGCCCCTAGCGGAGCCCGCACAGATACGCAGTATTTT
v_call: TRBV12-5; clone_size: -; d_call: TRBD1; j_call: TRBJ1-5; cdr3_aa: CASGLPDREHQPQHF; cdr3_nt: TGTGCTAGTGGTCTGCCTGACAGGGAGCATCAGCCCCAGCATTTT
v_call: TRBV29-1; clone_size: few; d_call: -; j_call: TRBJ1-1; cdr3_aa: CSVTGTSNTEAFF; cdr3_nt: TGCAGCGTGACCGGGACATCCAACACTGAAGCTTTCTTT
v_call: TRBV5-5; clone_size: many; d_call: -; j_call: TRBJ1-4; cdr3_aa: CASRRNLANEKLFF; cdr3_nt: TGTGCCAGCAGACGGAATCTCGCTAATGAAAAACTGTTTTTT
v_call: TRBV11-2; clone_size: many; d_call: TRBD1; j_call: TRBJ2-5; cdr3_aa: CASSLVGTALETQYF; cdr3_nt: TGTGCCAGCAGCTTAGTCGGGACAGCGCTAGAGACCCAGTACTTC
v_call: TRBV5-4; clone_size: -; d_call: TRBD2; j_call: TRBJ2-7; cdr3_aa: CASSSNSGGALEQYF; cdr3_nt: TGTGCCAGCAGCTCAAATAGCGGGGGGGCCCTCGAGCAGTACTTC
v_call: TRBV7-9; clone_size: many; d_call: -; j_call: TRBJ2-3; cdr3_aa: CASSLDHTDTQYF; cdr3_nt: TGTGCTAGCAGCTTGGACCACACAGATACGCAGTATTTT
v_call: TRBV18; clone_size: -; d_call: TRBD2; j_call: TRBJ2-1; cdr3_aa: CASSPETSGFSSYNEQFF; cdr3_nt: TGTGCCAGCTCACCAGAGACTAGCGGGTTTTCCTCCTACAATGAGCAGTTCTTC
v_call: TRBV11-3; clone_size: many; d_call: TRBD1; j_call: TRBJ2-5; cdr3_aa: CASSLRTGRQETQYF; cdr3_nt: TGTGCCAGCAGCTTAAGGACAGGCCGACAAGAGACCCAGTACTTC
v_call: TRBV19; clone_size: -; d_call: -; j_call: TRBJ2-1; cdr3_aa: CASSTGWDRSEQFF; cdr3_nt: TGTGCCAGTAGTACCGGCTGGGACCGAAGTGAGCAGTTCTTC
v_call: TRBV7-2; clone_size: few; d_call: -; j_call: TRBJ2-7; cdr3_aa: CASSFEAAPYEQYF; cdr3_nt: TGTGCCAGCAGTTTCGAGGCAGCACCCTACGAGCAGTACTTC
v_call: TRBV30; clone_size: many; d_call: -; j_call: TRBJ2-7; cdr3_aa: CAWSGRSTYEQYF; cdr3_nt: TGTGCCTGGAGCGGTCGGAGTACCTACGAGCAGTACTTC
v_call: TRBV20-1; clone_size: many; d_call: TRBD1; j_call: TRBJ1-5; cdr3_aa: CSASGQGARSNQPQHF; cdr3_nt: TGCAGTGCCTCCGGACAGGGGGCTCGAAGCAATCAGCCCCAGCATTTT
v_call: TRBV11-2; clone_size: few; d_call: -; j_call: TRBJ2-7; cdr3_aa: CASSFWIQEQYF; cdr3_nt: TGTGCCAGCAGCTTTTGGATTCAAGAGCAGTACTTC
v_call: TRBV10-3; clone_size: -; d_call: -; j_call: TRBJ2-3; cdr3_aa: CAISESRSQDTQYF; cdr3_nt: TGTGCCATCAGTGAGTCGCGGAGCCAAGATACGCAGTATTTT
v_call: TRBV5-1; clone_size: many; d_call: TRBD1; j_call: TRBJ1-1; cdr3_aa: CASSRDSNTEAFF; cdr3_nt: TGTGCCAGCAGTCGGGACAGCAACACTGAAGCTTTCTTT
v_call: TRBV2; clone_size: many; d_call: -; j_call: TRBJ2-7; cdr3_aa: CASSDPPSPYEQYF; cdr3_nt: TGTGCCAGCAGTGACCCACCTTCCCCCTACGAGCAGTACTTC
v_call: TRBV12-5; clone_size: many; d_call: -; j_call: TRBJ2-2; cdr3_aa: CASGPSQRLYTGELFF; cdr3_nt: TGTGCTAGTGGACCCTCCCAGCGGCTCTACACCGGGGAGCTGTTTTTT
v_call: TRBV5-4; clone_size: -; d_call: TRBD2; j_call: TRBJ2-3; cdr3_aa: CASSLKRGVSTDAQYF; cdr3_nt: TGTGCCAGCAGCTTAAAGCGGGGGGTATCCACAGATGCGCAGTATTTT
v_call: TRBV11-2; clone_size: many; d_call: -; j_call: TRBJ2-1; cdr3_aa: CASSWASYNEQFF; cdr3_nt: TGTGCCAGCAGCTGGGCCTCCTACAATGAGCAGTTCTTC
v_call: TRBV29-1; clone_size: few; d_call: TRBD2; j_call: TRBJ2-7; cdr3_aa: CSGIAGDEQYF; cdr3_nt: TGCAGCGGGATAGCGGGGGATGAGCAGTACTTC
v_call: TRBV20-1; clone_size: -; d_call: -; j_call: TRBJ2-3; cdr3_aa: CSARRSTDTQYF; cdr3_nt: TGCAGTGCTAGACGTAGCACAGATACGCAGTATTTT
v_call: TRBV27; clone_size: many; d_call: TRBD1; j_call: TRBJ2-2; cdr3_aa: CASSWDRRTGELFF; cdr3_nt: TGTGCCAGCAGTTGGGACAGGAGGACCGGGGAGCTGTTTTTT
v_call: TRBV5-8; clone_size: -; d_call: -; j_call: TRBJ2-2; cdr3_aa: CASRQKRWGPGAGELFF; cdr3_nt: TGTGCCAGCCGCCAGAAGAGATGGGGTCCGGGGGCCGGGGAGCTGTTTTTT
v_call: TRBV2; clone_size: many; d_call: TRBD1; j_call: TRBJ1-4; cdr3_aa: CASRTGTGDEKLFF; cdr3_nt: TGTGCCAGCAGGACCGGGACAGGGGATGAAAAACTGTTTTTT
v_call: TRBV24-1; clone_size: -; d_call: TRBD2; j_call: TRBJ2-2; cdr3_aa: CATSDLAGGTGELFF; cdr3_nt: TGTGCCACCAGTGACTTAGCGGGGGGAACCGGGGAGCTGTTTTTT
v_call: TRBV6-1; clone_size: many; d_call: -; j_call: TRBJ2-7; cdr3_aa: CASSEPRAMSYEQYF; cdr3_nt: TGTGCCAGCAGTGAACCGCGGGCGATGTCCTACGAGCAGTACTTC
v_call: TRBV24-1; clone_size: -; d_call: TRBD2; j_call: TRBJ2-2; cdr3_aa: CATSDRGGLDTGELFF; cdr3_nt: TGTGCCACCAGTGATCGGGGGGGCCTGGACACCGGGGAGCTGTTTTTT
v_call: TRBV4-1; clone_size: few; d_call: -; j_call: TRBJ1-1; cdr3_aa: CASSQPSSRMNTEAFF; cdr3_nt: TGCGCCAGCAGCCAACCCTCGTCGAGGATGAACACTGAAGCTTTCTTT
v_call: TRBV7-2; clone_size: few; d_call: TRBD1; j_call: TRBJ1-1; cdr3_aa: CASSSSEGTGYTEAFF; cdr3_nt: TGTGCCAGCAGCTCCTCCGAGGGGACAGGGTACACTGAAGCTTTCTTT
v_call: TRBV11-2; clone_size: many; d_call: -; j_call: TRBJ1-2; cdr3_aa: CASSLPTDILYGYTF; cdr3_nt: TGTGCCAGCAGCCTCCCGACAGACATACTCTATGGCTACACCTTC
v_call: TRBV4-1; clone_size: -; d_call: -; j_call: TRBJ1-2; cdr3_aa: CASSQASAYGYTF; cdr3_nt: TGCGCCAGCAGCCAAGCGTCAGCCTATGGCTACACCTTC
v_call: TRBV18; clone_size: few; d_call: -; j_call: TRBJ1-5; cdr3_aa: CASSLTNLAGTGNQPQHF; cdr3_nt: TGTGCCAGCTCACTCACAAACCTCGCTGGGACGGGCAATCAGCCCCAGCATTTT
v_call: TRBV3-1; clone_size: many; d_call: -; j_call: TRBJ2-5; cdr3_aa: CASSPRLAQETQYF; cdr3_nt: TGTGCCAGCAGCCCTAGACTCGCCCAAGAGACCCAGTACTTC
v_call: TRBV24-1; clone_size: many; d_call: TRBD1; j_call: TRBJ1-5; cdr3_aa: CATPSGYRQGKQPQHF; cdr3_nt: TGTGCCACCCCGAGCGGTTATCGACAGGGTAAACAGCCCCAGCATTTT
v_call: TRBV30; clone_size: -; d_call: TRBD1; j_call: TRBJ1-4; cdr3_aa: CAWRYRGTNEKLFF; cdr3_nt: TGTGCCTGGAGGTACAGGGGAACTAATGAAAAACTGTTTTTT